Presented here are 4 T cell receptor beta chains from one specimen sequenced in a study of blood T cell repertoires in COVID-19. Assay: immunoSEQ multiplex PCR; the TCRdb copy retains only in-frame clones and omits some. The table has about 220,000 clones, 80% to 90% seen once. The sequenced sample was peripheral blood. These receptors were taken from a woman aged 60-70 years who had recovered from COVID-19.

This CDR3 reads CAWSADRDEKLFF. The CDR3 region has the DNA TGTGCCTGGAGTGCGGACAGGGACGAAAAACTGTTTTTT. The chain recombines TRBV30 with TRBJ1-4, with TRBD1 matching over 8 bases. Germline lookup yields CDR1 GTSNPN and CDR2 SVGIG (reference sequence). The CDR3 is 13 amino acids. The J segment lost 8 bases and the V segment lost 1 base, leaving 3 bases of the junction unmatched. Combining the CDR3 with reference TRBV30 and TRBJ1-4 gives the whole variable domain SQTIHQWPATLVQPVGSPLSLECTVEGTSNPNLYWYRQAAGRGLQLLFYSVGIGQISSEVPQNLSASRPQDRQFILSSKKLLLSDSGFYLCAWSADRDEKLFFGSGTQLSVL.

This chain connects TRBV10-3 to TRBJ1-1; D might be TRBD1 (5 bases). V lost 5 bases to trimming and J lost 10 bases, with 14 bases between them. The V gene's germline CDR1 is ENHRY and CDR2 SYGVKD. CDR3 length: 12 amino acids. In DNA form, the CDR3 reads TGTGCCATCAGTCTGGGGGGTGGGGGAGCTTTCTTT. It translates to CAISLGGGGAFF.

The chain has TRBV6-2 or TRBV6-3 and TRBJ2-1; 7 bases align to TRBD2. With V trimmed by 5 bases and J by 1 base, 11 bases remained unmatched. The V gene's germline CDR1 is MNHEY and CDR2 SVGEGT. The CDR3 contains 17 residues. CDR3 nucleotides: TGTGCCAGCAGTCATCTTGGGAGGGGTTCATCCTACAATGAGCAGTTCTTC. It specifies CASSHLGRGSSYNEQFF.

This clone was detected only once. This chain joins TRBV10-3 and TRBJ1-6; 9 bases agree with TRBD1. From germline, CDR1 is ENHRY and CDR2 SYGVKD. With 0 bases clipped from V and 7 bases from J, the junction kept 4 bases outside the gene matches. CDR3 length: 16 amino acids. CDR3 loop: CAISESPTGGNSPLHF. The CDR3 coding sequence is TGTGCCATCAGTGAGTCCCCGACAGGGGGGAATTCACCCCTCCACTTT.